The present T cell receptor (beta chain) was sequenced within a study of cytotoxic CD8 clonotypes in ibrutinib-treated CLL. Whole-study findings and limits: Patients showed higher baseline clonality than age-matched healthy donors, and it tracked circulating CD8+ T-cell counts. Clonality went up at the time of ibrutinib response, stayed stable in sustained remission, and later dropped back toward its baseline level at progression.

T cells were sequenced at a targeted depth of 1 in 200,000 to 1 in 1 million. Some clones are missing from TCRdb's copy, which holds only in-frame ones; the method was immunoSEQ multiplex PCR. This sample yields 110,000 to 150,000 clones, of which approximately 75% are seen a single time; about 27% belongs to the top ten. Germline lookup yields CDR1 KGHSH and CDR2 LQKENI. V dropped 0 bases and J dropped 2 bases, with 10 bases sitting between them. The CDR3 runs to 15 residues. About this clone itself: What it recognizes is unknown.

This chain uses TRBV18 with TRBJ2-5; D is unclear. This TCR was recovered from a human donor with chronic lymphocytic leukemia. Sequenced material: PBMCs, taken after 12 months of ibrutinib treatment. CDR3 residues: CASSPPQPRQETQYF. Written as DNA, the CDR3 is TGTGCCAGCTCACCACCTCAACCCCGTCAAGAGACCCAGTACTTC.